A single sample is the source of the 3 T cell receptor beta chains below, sequenced in a study of early T cells in non-severe SARS-CoV-2 infection. TCRdb called the 5' RACE reads again in MiXCR, with one record for every CDR3 protein. This sample has some 57,000 distinct CDR3 sequences, with about a tenth found just once. The sample consisted of whole blood. The source is an adult who was a healthcare worker with PCR-confirmed SARS-CoV-2 infection or an uninfected control (not recorded which).

The genes are TRBV6-1 and TRBJ1-3; D unresolved. This CDR3 is built from 13 residues. Germline V CDR1 and CDR2: MNHNS, SASEGT. V was pared by 7 bases and J by 4 bases, with 11 bases between. The CDR3 region is CASTMSAGNTIYF. The CDR3 DNA reads as TGTGCCAGCACAATGTCTGCCGGAAACACCATATATTTT.

The chain has TRBV21-1 and TRBJ2-7. TRBV21-1 is shown as a pseudogene. The CDR3 runs 12 residues. For the CDR3, the DNA is TGTGCCCGAAATTGGAAGGTCTACGAGCAGTACTTC. It is translated as CARNWKVYEQYF.

This clonotype occurred a few times. This chain links TRBV29-1 with TRBJ2-7; 8 nucleotides align to TRBD1. After removal of 0 bases from V and 0 bases from J, the junction contained 7 bases not matched to a gene. The germline CDR1 and CDR2 sequences are SQVTM and ANQGSEA. The CDR3 has 16 residues. The CDR3 here is CSVEDPTGGISYEQYF. The DNA for the CDR3 is TGCAGCGTTGAAGATCCTACAGGGGGTATCTCCTACGAGCAGTACTTC.